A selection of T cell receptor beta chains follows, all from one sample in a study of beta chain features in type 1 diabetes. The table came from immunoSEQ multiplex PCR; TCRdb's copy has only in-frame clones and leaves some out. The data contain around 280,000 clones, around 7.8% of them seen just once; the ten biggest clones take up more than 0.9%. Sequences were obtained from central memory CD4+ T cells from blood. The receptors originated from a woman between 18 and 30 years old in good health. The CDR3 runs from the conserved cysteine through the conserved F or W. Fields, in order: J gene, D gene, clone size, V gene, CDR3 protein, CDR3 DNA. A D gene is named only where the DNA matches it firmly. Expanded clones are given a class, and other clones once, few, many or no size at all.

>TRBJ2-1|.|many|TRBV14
CASSGWGGPRVNEQFF
TGTGCCAGCAGCGGGTGGGGAGGCCCACGGGTCAATGAGCAGTTCTTC
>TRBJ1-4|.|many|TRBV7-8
CASSDPHEKLFF
TGTGCCAGCAGCGACCCGCATGAAAAACTGTTTTTT
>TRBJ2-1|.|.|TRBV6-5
CASSYGSGHEQFF
TGTGCCAGCAGTTACGGGTCAGGGCATGAGCAGTTCTTC
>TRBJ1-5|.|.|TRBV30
CAWSQKGRNQPQHF
TGTGCCTGGAGCCAAAAGGGGAGGAATCAGCCCCAGCATTTT
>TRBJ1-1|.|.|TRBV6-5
CASSWGTYKNTEAFF
TGTGCCAGCAGTTGGGGGACCTATAAGAACACTGAAGCTTTCTTT
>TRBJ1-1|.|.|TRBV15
CATSRVLPARAFF
TGTGCCACCAGCAGAGTGCTTCCCGCGCGGGCTTTCTTT
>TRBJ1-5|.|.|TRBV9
CASSVSAGGNQPQHF
TGTGCCAGCAGCGTAAGTGCCGGGGGCAATCAGCCCCAGCATTTT
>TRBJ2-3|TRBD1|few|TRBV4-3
CASSRQGRDTQYF
TGCGCCAGCAGCCGACAGGGGCGGGATACGCAGTATTTT
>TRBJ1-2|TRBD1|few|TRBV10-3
CATGQGTNYGYTF
TGTGCCACAGGACAGGGAACTAACTATGGCTACACCTTC
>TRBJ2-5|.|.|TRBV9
CASSPQTGVQETQYF
TGTGCCAGCAGCCCCCAGACGGGAGTACAAGAGACCCAGTACTTC
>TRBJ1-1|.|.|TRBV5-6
CASSLRQALTEAFF
TGTGCCAGCAGCTTGAGGCAGGCACTCACTGAAGCTTTCTTT
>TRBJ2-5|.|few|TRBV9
CASSDGGANLQETQYF
TGTGCCAGCAGCGATGGGGGTGCCAACCTCCAAGAGACCCAGTACTTC
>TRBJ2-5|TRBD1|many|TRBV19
CASSDRASETQYF
TGTGCCAGTAGTGACAGGGCGTCAGAGACCCAGTACTTC
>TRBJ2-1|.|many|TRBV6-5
CASSYRNSYNEQFF
TGTGCCAGCAGTTACAGGAATTCCTACAATGAGCAGTTCTTC
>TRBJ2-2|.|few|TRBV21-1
CASSGTGADTGELFF
TGTGCCAGCAGCGGAACAGGGGCGGACACCGGGGAGCTGTTTTTT
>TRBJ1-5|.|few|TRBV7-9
CASSLVAVRAIWYQPQHF
TGTGCCAGCAGCTTAGTAGCCGTTAGGGCTATTTGGTATCAGCCCCAGCATTTT
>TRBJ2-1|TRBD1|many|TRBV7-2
CASSFPGQWNEQFF
TGTGCCAGCAGCTTCCCGGGACAGTGGAATGAGCAGTTCTTC
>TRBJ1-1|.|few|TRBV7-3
CASSLDPSVGEAFF
TGTGCCAGCAGCTTGGACCCGTCTGTAGGTGAAGCTTTCTTT
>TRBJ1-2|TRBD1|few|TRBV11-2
CASSIRQGIGHGYTF
TGTGCCAGCAGCATAAGACAGGGGATCGGCCATGGCTACACCTTC
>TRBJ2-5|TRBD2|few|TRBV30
CAWSLGLAGWETQYF
TGTGCCTGGAGCCTAGGGCTAGCGGGATGGGAGACCCAGTACTTC
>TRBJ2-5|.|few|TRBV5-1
CASSFNYGVQETQYF
TGCGCCAGCAGCTTCAACTACGGGGTCCAAGAGACCCAGTACTTC
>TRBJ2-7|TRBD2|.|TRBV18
CASSPPTSSGSSYEQYF
TGTGCCAGCTCACCACCCACGTCTAGCGGGAGCTCCTACGAGCAGTACTTC
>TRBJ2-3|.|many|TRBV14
CASSQAGSQTQYF
TGTGCCAGCAGCCAAGCGGGAAGCCAAACGCAGTATTTT
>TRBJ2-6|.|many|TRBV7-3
CASGPYRSPSSGANVLTF
TGTGCCAGCGGCCCCTACAGGTCTCCCTCCTCTGGGGCCAACGTCCTGACTTTC
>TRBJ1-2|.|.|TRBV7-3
CASSPTTANYGYTF
TGTGCCAGCAGCCCTACGACGGCTAACTATGGCTACACCTTC
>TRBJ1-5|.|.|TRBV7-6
CASSLTATPGDQPQHF
TGTGCCAGCAGCTTGACAGCCACCCCGGGGGATCAGCCCCAGCATTTT
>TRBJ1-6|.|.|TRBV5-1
CASSFVSPGSSYNSPLHF
TGCGCCAGCAGCTTCGTATCGCCGGGGAGCTCCTATAATTCACCCCTCCACTTT